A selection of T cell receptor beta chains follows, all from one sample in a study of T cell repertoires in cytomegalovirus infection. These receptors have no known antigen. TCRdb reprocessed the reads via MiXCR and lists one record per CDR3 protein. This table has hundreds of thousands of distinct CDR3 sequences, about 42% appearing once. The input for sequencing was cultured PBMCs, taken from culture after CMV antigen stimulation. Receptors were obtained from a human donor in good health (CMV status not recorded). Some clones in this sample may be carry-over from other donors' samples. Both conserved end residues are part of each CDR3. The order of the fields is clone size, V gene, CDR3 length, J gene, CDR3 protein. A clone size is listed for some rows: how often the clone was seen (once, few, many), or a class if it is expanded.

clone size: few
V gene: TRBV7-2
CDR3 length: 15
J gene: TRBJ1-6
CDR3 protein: CASSSGRVPDSPLHF

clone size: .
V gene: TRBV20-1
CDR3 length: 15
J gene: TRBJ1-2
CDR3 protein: CSARVGGQGRNGYTF

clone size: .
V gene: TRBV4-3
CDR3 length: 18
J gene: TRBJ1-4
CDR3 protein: CASSQDPLGVATNEKLFF

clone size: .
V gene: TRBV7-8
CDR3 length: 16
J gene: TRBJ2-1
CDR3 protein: CASTLGLAGAGNEQFF

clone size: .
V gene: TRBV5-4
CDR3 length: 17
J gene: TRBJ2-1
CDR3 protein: CASSLVRASGGVNEQFF

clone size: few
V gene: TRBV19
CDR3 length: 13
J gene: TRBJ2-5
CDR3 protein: CASSMTSRETQYF

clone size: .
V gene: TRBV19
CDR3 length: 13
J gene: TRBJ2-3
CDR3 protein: CATRSAVTDTQYF

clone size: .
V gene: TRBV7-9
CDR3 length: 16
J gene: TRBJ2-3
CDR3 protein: CASSSSTSGRSDTQYF

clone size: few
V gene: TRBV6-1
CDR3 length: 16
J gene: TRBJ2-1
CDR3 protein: CASSRLQGARGNEQFF

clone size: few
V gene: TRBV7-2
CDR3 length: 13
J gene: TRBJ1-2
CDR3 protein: CASSPFSSIGYTF

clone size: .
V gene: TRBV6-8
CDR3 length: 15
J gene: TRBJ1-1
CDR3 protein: CASSYAPNRNTEAFF

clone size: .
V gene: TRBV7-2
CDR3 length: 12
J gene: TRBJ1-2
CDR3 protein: CASSLTGAGYTF

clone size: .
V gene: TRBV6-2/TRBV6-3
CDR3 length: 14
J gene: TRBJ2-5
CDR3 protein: CASRQPGQQETQYF

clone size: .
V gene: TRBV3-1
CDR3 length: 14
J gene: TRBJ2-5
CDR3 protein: CASSQGGSRETQYF

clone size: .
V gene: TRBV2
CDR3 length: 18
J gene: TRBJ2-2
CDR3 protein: CASSSSAVNLVLTGELFF

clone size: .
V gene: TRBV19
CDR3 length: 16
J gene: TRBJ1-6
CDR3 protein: CASSTDRSGKDSPLHF

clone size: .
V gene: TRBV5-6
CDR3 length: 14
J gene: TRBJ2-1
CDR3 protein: CASSLVLFYNEQFF

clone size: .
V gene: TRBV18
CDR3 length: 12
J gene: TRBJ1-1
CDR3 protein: CASLGGVGEAFF

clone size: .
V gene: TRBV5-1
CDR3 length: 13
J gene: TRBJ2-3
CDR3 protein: CASSWDRTDTQYF

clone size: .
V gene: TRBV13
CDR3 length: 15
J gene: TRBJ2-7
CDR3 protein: CASSLGDRRFYEQYF

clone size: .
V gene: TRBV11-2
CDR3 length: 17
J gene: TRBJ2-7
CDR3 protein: CASSPPWPGQGWDEQYF

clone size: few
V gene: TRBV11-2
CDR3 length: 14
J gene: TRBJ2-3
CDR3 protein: CASSPRGGADTQYF

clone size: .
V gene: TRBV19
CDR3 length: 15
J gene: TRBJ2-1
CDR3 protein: CASRPLAGSFGEQFF

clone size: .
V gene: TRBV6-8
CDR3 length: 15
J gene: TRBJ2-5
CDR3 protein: CASREGTAFPGTQYF

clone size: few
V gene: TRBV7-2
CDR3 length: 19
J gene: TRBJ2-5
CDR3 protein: CASSPFDLGLVVGWGTQYF

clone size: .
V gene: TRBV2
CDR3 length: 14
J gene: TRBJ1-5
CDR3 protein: CASSARGYNQPQHF

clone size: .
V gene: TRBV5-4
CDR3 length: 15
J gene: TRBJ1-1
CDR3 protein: CASSPQGKRGTEAFF

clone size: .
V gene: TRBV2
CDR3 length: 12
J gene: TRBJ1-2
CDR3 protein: CASSVGSGVGSF

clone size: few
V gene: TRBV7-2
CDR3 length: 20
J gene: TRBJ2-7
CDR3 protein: CASSLRPDRLAGPTPYEQYF

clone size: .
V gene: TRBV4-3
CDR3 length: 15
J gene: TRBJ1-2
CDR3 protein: CASSPTRGQKSGYTF

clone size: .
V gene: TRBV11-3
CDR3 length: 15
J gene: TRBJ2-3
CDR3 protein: CASSLETGRTDTQYF

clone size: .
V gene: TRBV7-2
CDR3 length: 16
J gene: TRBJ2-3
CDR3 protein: CASSLAGGRGTDTQYF

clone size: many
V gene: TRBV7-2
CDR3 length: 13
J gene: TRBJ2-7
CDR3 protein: CASSSTTSYEQYF

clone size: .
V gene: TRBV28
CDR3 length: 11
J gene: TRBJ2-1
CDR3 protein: CASSLFDEQFF

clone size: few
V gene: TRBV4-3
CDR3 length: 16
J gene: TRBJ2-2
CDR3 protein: CASSQDPWQYTGELFF

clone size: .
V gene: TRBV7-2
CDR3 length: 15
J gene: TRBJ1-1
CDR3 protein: CASSLVKAMNTEAFF

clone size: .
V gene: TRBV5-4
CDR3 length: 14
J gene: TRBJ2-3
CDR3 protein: CASSFTVETDTQYF

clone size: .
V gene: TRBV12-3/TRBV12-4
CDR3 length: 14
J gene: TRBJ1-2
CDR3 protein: CASSPRGVSYGYTF

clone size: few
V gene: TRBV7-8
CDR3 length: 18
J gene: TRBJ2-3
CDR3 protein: CASSSLMAGRGGADTQYF

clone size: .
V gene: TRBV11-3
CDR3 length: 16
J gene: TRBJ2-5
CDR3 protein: CASSEGRMAFQETQYF